These 26 T cell receptor beta chains share one sample of origin, sequenced in a study of glioma-infiltrating T cells. The iRepertoire nested amplicon-rescue multiplex PCR amplified TCR alpha and beta CDR3s from RNA. TCRdb passed the multiplex PCR reads through MiXCR, listing each CDR3 protein once. The sample gives more than 350,000 distinct CDR3 sequences, 41% of which show up once; more than 10% is in the top ten. The sequencing input was glioma tissue, nonneoplastic brain tissue, or PBMCs (not recorded which). Receptors originate from a human donor with low-grade glioma or glioblastoma, undergoing nonglioma brain surgery, or in good health (not recorded which).

The chain is built from TRBV28 and TRBJ1-3; D is ambiguous. Trimming cost V 6 bases and J 0 bases, with 12 bases left between them. Germline V gene data show CDR1 as MDHEN and CDR2 as SYDVKM. The CDR3 runs 15 residues. In nucleotides, the CDR3 is TGTGCCAGCAGAATTTTTCATAGCTCTGGAAACACCATATATTTT. Residues: CASRIFHSSGNTIYF.

This sequence joins TRBV14 and TRBJ2-1; D is uncertain. This CDR3 spans 16 amino acids. CDR1 is SGHDN, CDR2 FVKESK, per germline. Trimming cost V 1 base and J 2 bases, with 12 bases left between them. The chain's CDR3 is CASSQVFGLAYNEQFF. In DNA, the CDR3 is TGTGCCAGCAGCCAAGTTTTCGGGTTGGCCTACAATGAGCAGTTCTTC.

This clonotype was counted ten times or more. V usage is TRBV6-1 and J usage is TRBJ1-1; D is undetermined. The CDR3 is 14 residues long. Germline CDR1 is MNHNS and CDR2 is SASEGT. V shed 5 bases and J shed 3 bases, with 13 bases lying between them. The CDR3 sequence is CASSPDGIDTEAFF. The CDR3 DNA sequence: TGTGCCAGCAGTCCTGATGGCATAGACACTGAAGCTTTCTTT.

This chain links TRBV7-9 with TRBJ1-1; weak D call: TRBD1 (5 bases). The CDR3 is 16 amino acids. Germline V gene sequence: CDR1 SEHNR, CDR2 FQNEAQ (reference sequence). Trimming took 3 bases from V and 4 from J, leaving 18 bases between them. In DNA form, the CDR3 reads TGTGCCAGCAGCTTGGGGCGTGCCATTGGGGGCACTGAAGCTTTCTTT. It codes for CASSLGRAIGGTEAFF.

This clonotype was seen more than once but under ten times. This chain links TRBV7-6 with TRBJ2-1, with 7 bases aligning to TRBD2. CDR3 size: 14 residues. The ends lost 7 bases at V and 3 bases at J; junction bases unmatched: 6. Germline CDR1 and CDR2: SGHVS and FNYEAQ. The CDR3 loop reads CASTPSGGYNEQFF. The DNA of the CDR3 is TGTGCCAGCACCCCTTCGGGGGGCTACAATGAGCAGTTCTTC.

Details on this clonotype: A read error is possible here, since a much larger clone lies one base away. The gene calls are TRBV2 and TRBJ2-3; D might be TRBD1 (5 bases). Germline CDR1 and CDR2: SNHLY and FYNNEI. With 0 bases removed from V and 1 base from J, the gap between germline ends came to 8 bases. The CDR3 is 15 amino acids. The CDR3 nucleotides are TGTGCCAGCAGTGAAGCGAAGGGGTGCACAGATACGCAGTATTTT. Translating it yields CASSEAKGCTDTQYF.

On this clonotype: A much larger clone lies a single base off, so this may be a read error. The V and J genes are TRBV27 and TRBJ2-1; D might be TRBD2 (6 bases). The CDR3 spans 15 residues. V lost 6 bases and J 3 bases, leaving 15 bases between the germline ends. Germline V gene lookup returns CDR1 MNHEY and CDR2 SMNVEV (reference sequence). CDR3 nucleotides: TGTGCCAGCAGCCCCTGGGTAGCGGTCTACAATGAGCAGTTCTTC. Amino acids: CASSPWVAVYNEQFF.

The sample holds a few counts of this clonotype. The chain has TRBV27 and TRBJ2-6; no clear D gene. Trimming cost V 7 bases and J 0 bases, with 16 bases left between them. Germline V lookup: CDR1 MNHEY, CDR2 SMNVEV (reference sequence). This CDR3 contains 17 residues. In DNA, the CDR3 is TGTGCCAGCAAGGGTTGGGATCAGTCCTCTGGGGCCAACGTCCTGACTTTC. Translated, it gives CASKGWDQSSGANVLTF.

In regard to this clonotype: A read error may be the cause here, since a much bigger clone is one base away. CDR3 sequence reads: CASSFPSTGALFF. CDR3 bases: TGTGCCAGCAGTTTCCCCAGCACCGGGGCGCTGTTTTTT. The V call is TRBV27, the J call TRBJ2-2; D could derive from TRBD1 or TRBD2 (5 bases each). This CDR3 comprises 13 residues. Germline CDR1 reads MNHEY; CDR2 reads SMNVEV (reference sequence).

The chain is built from TRBV10-3 and TRBJ2-2; TRBD2 matches at 15 bases. With V trimmed by 6 bases and J by 6 bases, 8 bases remained unmatched. This CDR3 contains 17 residues. The germline gives CDR1 ENHRY, CDR2 SYGVKD. CDR3 coding DNA: TGTGCCATCAGCGGGACTAGCGGGAGGTTCCCTGCCGGGGAGCTGTTTTTT. Translation: CAISGTSGRFPAGELFF.

Ten or more counts support this clonotype. This sequence joins TRBV28 and TRBJ2-3, with D possibly matching TRBD1 (6 bases). Germline V gives CDR1 MDHEN, CDR2 SYDVKM. With 3 bases removed from V and 2 bases from J, the gap between germline ends came to 18 bases. The CDR3 covers 17 residues. The CDR3 protein is CASSLGRTALVTDTQYF. The CDR3 coding sequence is TGTGCCAGCAGTTTGGGACGGACAGCTCTCGTCACAGATACGCAGTATTTT.

The chain recombines TRBV5-4 with TRBJ1-2; 8 bases are shared with TRBD1. Germline loops: CDR1 SGHNT, CDR2 YYREEE (reference sequence). CDR3 length: 14 amino acids. The junction had 8 bases not matched to a gene; V was cut back by 4 bases and J by 6 bases. CDR3 region: CASSAGQGGDGYTF. Here the CDR3 DNA reads TGTGCCAGCAGCGCCGGACAGGGCGGGGATGGCTACACCTTC.

Only a few counts were recorded for this clonotype. This chain links TRBV7-2 with TRBJ2-3; the match to TRBD2 covers 8 bases. The CDR3 is 15 amino acids. Germline V CDR1 and CDR2: SGHTA, FQGNSA. With 2 bases clipped from V and 6 bases from J, the junction kept 7 bases outside the gene matches. CDR3 nucleotide sequence: TGTGCCAGCAGCTTATGGCGGGGCGGGGGGGATACGCAGTATTTT. Translating gives CASSLWRGGGDTQYF.

This rearrangement joins TRBV12-3 or TRBV12-4 to TRBJ1-5; D is undetermined. V lost 3 bases, J lost 8 bases, and 11 bases lay in between. There are 13 residues in the CDR3. CDR3 DNA sequence: TGTGCCAGCAGTTTTGCGCTGCTTGAGCCCCAGCATTTT. Translated, it gives CASSFALLEPQHF.

This clonotype has a handful of counts. The gene calls are TRBV7-3 and TRBJ2-5; D ambiguous. The V end lost 5 bases, the J end lost 5 bases, and 12 bases lay between the germline ends. This CDR3 spans 13 amino acids. Germline loops: CDR1 SGHTA, CDR2 FQGTGA. CDR3 sequence reads: CASSVNFGETQYF. DNA for the CDR3: TGTGCCAGCAGCGTTAATTTTGGGGAGACCCAGTACTTC.

This clonotype was found many times. Compared with germline, one end of the junction differs, possibly owing to a read error. The rearrangement joins TRBV6-2 or TRBV6-3 to TRBJ1-2, with D maybe TRBD1 (5 bases). The CDR3 consists of 14 residues. CDR1 and CDR2 (germline): MNHEY, SVGEGT. The CDR3 DNA reads as TGTGCCAGCAGGCATCAAACCCCCGGGACTCCGCAGCTCTTC. As protein: CASRHQTPGTPQLF.

A remark on this clonotype: The CDR3 carries no conserved terminal phenylalanine or tryptophan, so it likely arises from a read error. The rearrangement links TRBV4-2 to TRBJ2-5; D possibly corresponds to TRBD2 (6 bases). The germline gives CDR1 LGHNA, CDR2 YNFKEQ. CDR3 length: 16 amino acids. Trimming took 0 bases from V and 4 from J, leaving 15 bases between them. The CDR3 bases are TGTGCCAGCAGCCAAGAATTTAGAGGGACTGGAGAGACCCAGTACCTC. It yields the protein CASSQEFRGTGETQYL.

This clonotype came up a few times. This chain links TRBV6-5 with TRBJ1-4; D gene uncertain. V lost 5 bases and J 0 bases, leaving 7 bases between the germline ends. CDR3 length equals 14 residues. In germline, CDR1 is MNHEY, CDR2 SVGAGI. The CDR3 protein is CASSRVSTNEKLFF. The CDR3 bases are TGTGCCAGCAGTCGGGTATCAACTAATGAAAAACTGTTTTTT.

Worth noting for this clonotype: A read error may account for a junction end that differs from germline. The genes are TRBV19 and TRBJ1-2; 8 nucleotides line up with TRBD1. The CDR3 sequence is 12 residues long. Looked up from germline, CDR1 is LNHDA and CDR2 is SQIVND (reference sequence). The CDR3, as DNA: TGTGCCAGTAGTGTCGCTGGCAGGGGGCGCGTCTTC. Its translation: CASSVAGRGRVF.

The chain recombines TRBV29-1 with TRBJ2-6, with a possible D match to TRBD1 (5 bases). Trimming stripped 1 base from V and 0 bases from J, with 10 bases between. CDR1 and CDR2 from the germline V gene are SQVTM and ANQGSEA. This CDR3 has 16 residues. CDR3 bases: TGCAGCGTTGAAGCCACAACAGGCTCTGGGGCCAACGTCCTGACTTTC. It codes for CSVEATTGSGANVLTF.

In its sample, this clonotype was seen many times. This chain connects TRBV15 to TRBJ2-1; TRBD2 might be the D (5 bases). In germline, CDR1 is LNHNV, CDR2 YYDKDF (reference sequence). V gave up 1 base and J gave up 6 bases, with 16 bases separating them. The CDR3 sequence is 16 residues long. The CDR3 loop is CATSRVERYPPNEQFF. The CDR3 DNA is TGTGCCACCAGCAGAGTTGAGCGGTACCCCCCCAATGAGCAGTTCTTC. Drawing the rest from reference TRBV15 and TRBJ2-1, the complete variable domain is DAMVIQNPRYQVTQFGKPVTLSCSQTLNHNVMYWYQQKSSQAPKLLFHYYDKDFNNEADTPDNFQSRRPNTSFCFLDIRSPGLGDTAMYLCATSRVERYPPNEQFFGPGTRLTVL.

The V and J genes are TRBV4-1 and TRBJ1-5; the D is unclear. Trimming removed 1 base at V and 7 bases at J, with 8 bases between. Germline values: CDR1 MGHRA, CDR2 YSYEKL. The CDR3 covers 13 residues. CDR3 bases: TGCGCCAGCAGCCAAGGGGCGGGCCAGCCCCAGCATTTT. Translated, it gives CASSQGAGQPQHF.

This clonotype was picked up many times. V usage is TRBV27 and J usage is TRBJ2-1, with 10 bases lining up with TRBD2. V lost 2 bases and J lost 9; bases outside the gene matches: 10. Germline CDR1 MNHEY, CDR2 SMNVEV (reference sequence). CDR3 length: 16 residues. CDR3 amino acids: CASSLRGPAGGSEQFF. Here the CDR3 DNA reads TGTGCCAGCAGTTTACGTGGCCCAGCGGGAGGGAGTGAGCAGTTCTTC.

In its sample, this clonotype was seen a few times. The chain recombines TRBV20-1 with TRBJ1-5; TRBD1 aligns across 8 bases. J lost 3 bases, V lost 5 bases, and 12 bases had no gene match. CDR1 is DFQATT and CDR2 is SNEGSKA in the germline V gene (reference sequence). The CDR3 loop spans 16 amino acids. The CDR3 protein is CSAGNMGQVANQPQHF. The CDR3 DNA sequence: TGCAGTGCTGGCAACATGGGACAGGTGGCCAATCAGCCCCAGCATTTT.

In its sample, this clonotype was seen many times. This chain connects TRBV20-1 to TRBJ2-3; 9 bases line up with TRBD2. This CDR3 comprises 14 residues. CDR1 DFQATT and CDR2 SNEGSKA come from the germline V gene (reference sequence). V was clipped by 3 bases and J by 2 bases; unmatched bases: 3. The CDR3, as DNA: TGCAGTGCTAGGCTAGCGGGATACACAGATACGCAGTATTTT. Its protein product is CSARLAGYTDTQYF.

J is TRBJ2-7 and V is TRBV6-5; TRBD2 agrees at 7 bases. This CDR3 has 14 residues. V lost 8 bases, J lost 3 bases, and 10 bases stayed unmatched. Germline assignment: CDR1 MNHEY and CDR2 SVGAGI. The chain's CDR3 is CASAIGGEGYEQYF. DNA for the CDR3: TGTGCCAGCGCCATTGGGGGGGAAGGCTACGAGCAGTACTTC.